These 28 T cell receptor beta chains were sequenced from one sample in a study of T-cell reconstitution after alpha-beta-depleted transplantation in children. Unique molecular identifiers were used in preparing the TCRbeta library. TCRdb independently ran MiXCR on the PCR reads; one entry per CDR3 protein. Among over 300,000 distinct CDR3 sequences, around a tenth were seen once, and the ten largest hold 2% to 2.5%. The material was PBMCs from the stem cell graft donor, obtained from the stem cell graft. These receptors came from a human donor who donated a stem cell graft to a child with acute lymphoblastic leukemia.

This chain joins TRBV5-5 and TRBJ2-1; D is unresolved. The germline V gene encodes CDR1 SGHKS and CDR2 YYEKEE (reference sequence). The CDR3 runs to 15 residues. Trimming took off 0 bases at V and 2 bases at J, with 9 bases between the two ends. The CDR3 region is CASSLGRSPYNEQFF. CDR3 in DNA: TGTGCCAGCAGCTTGGGGAGAAGTCCCTACAATGAGCAGTTCTTC.

The J gene is TRBJ2-3, the V gene TRBV7-9, with TRBD2 as a possible D gene (5 bases). Trimming cost V 1 base and J 2 bases, with 13 bases left between them. Germline CDR1 and CDR2: SEHNR and FQNEAQ (reference sequence). The CDR3 length is 16 residues. DNA of the CDR3: TGTGCCAGCAGCTTAGAACTAGTGGGCATCACAGATACGCAGTATTTT. Translated, it gives CASSLELVGITDTQYF.

This clonotype was counted between two and nine times. The chain is built from TRBV19 and TRBJ2-1, with D maybe TRBD1 (6 bases). This CDR3 has 14 amino acids. V lost 6 bases, J lost 4 bases, and 13 bases lay in between. The germline gives CDR1 LNHDA, CDR2 SQIVND (reference sequence). The CDR3 bases are TGTGCCAGTAGCAAAGGACAGCCGTACAATGAGCAGTTCTTC. Its translation: CASSKGQPYNEQFF.

This clonotype was recorded at least ten times. The rearrangement links TRBV5-6 to TRBJ2-1; D may be TRBD1 (5 bases). There are 16 residues in the CDR3. Trimming took off 2 bases at V and 2 bases at J, with 14 bases between the two ends. Germline assignment: CDR1 SGHDT and CDR2 YYEEEE. CDR3 in amino acids: CASSFFRQGAYNEQFF. The DNA of the CDR3 is TGTGCCAGCAGCTTTTTCAGACAAGGGGCCTACAATGAGCAGTTCTTC.

This chain joins TRBV12-3 or TRBV12-4 and TRBJ1-6; a possible D gene is TRBD1 (5 bases). This CDR3 region has 17 residues. The ends were cut back, 3 bases at V and 10 bases at J, with 22 bases in the middle. CDR3 in amino acids: CASSFYGGVRGNSPLHF. The CDR3 DNA is TGTGCCAGCAGTTTTTATGGGGGGGTTCGAGGAAACTCACCCCTCCACTTT.

V gene TRBV20-1 combines with J gene TRBJ2-3; 7 positions agree with TRBD2. This CDR3 contains 15 residues. Germline V lookup: CDR1 DFQATT, CDR2 SNEGSKA (reference sequence). The J segment lost 4 bases and the V segment lost 0 bases, leaving 7 bases of the junction unmatched. The CDR3 protein is CSARDQRDHPDTQYF. DNA of the CDR3: TGCAGTGCTAGAGATCAGCGGGACCACCCAGATACGCAGTATTTT.

This clonotype has a handful of counts. This chain links TRBV5-1 with TRBJ2-1; weak D call: TRBD2 (5 bases). The CDR3 loop spans 16 amino acids. Germline assignment: CDR1 SGHRS and CDR2 YFSETQ. V lost 3 bases and J lost 8, with 21 bases in between. The chain's CDR3 is CASSSSGRGVVDEQFF. CDR3 nucleotides: TGCGCCAGCAGCTCGTCTGGCCGGGGTGTAGTGGATGAGCAGTTCTTC.

This clonotype was seen a few times. The V call is TRBV27, the J call TRBJ2-7; D tentatively reads TRBD1 or TRBD2 (5 bases each). Trimming removed 2 bases from V and 1 base from J, with 15 bases in between. In germline, CDR1 is MNHEY, CDR2 SMNVEV (reference sequence). The CDR3 spans 16 residues. Written as DNA, the CDR3 is TGTGCCAGCAGTTTAGGGACCAGCGGACTGTCCTACGAGCAGTACTTC. Protein product: CASSLGTSGLSYEQYF.

This clonotype was counted many times. V and J are TRBV20-1 and TRBJ1-4; D remains ambiguous. The CDR3 totals 14 residues. CDR1 is DFQATT and CDR2 is SNEGSKA in the germline V gene (reference sequence). The V end was cut by 7 bases, the J end by 2 bases, with 14 bases between. The chain's CDR3 is CSVCKEETNEKLFF. The CDR3 coding sequence is TGCAGTGTTTGCAAGGAGGAGACTAATGAAAAACTGTTTTTT.

This chain joins TRBV12-3 or TRBV12-4 and TRBJ2-1; 12 bases match TRBD2. This CDR3 region has 15 residues. The V gene end was trimmed by 2 bases and the J gene end by 6 bases; junction bases not matched to a gene: 2. CDR3 nucleotides: TGTGCCAGCAGTTTATCTAGCGGGAGGGCCAATGAGCAGTTCTTC. Its protein product is CASSLSSGRANEQFF.

This clonotype was counted a few times. The rearrangement links TRBV12-3 or TRBV12-4 to TRBJ1-5, with D possibly TRBD1 on 5 matching bases. V lost 6 bases, J lost 1 base, and 10 bases lay in between. The CDR3 length is 14 residues. CDR3 region: CASSSEGSNQPQHF. Here the CDR3 DNA reads TGTGCCAGCAGCTCTGAGGGGAGCAATCAGCCCCAGCATTTT.

This clonotype was seen a handful of times. The chain combines TRBV11-3 with TRBJ2-5; TRBD1 matches 8 bases. This CDR3 comprises 15 residues. The junction had 8 bases not matched to a gene; V was cut back by 3 bases and J by 5 bases. The V gene's germline CDR1 is SGHNT and CDR2 YENEEA. The CDR3 nucleotides read TGTGCCAGCAGCTTGGCAGGGGGCTGGGGGGAGACCCAGTACTTC. It translates to CASSLAGGWGETQYF. The full variable domain, rest sourced from reference TRBV11-3 and TRBJ2-5, is EAGVVQSPRYKIIEKKQPVAFWCNPISGHNTLYWYLQNLGQGPELLIRYENEEAVDDSQLPKDRFSAERLKGVDSTLKIQPAELGDSAVYLCASSLAGGWGETQYFGPGTRLLVL.

This clonotype came up many times. V gene TRBV5-1 combines with J gene TRBJ2-3; D is perhaps TRBD1 (6 bases). Trimming cost V 7 bases and J 6 bases, with 15 bases left between them. From germline, CDR1 is SGHRS and CDR2 YFSETQ. The CDR3 has 13 amino acids. The CDR3 sequence: CASSQGPLDTQYF. The CDR3 DNA reads TGCGCCAGCTCACAGGGCCCCCTGGATACGCAGTATTTT.

The V call is TRBV16, the J call TRBJ1-5, with 7 bases identical to TRBD1. With V trimmed by 5 bases and J by 4 bases, 11 bases remained unmatched. This CDR3 region has 16 residues. Germline CDR1 and CDR2: KGHSY and FQNENV. CDR3 amino acids: CASSTLKQGSNQPQHF. DNA for the CDR3: TGTGCCAGCAGCACGTTAAAACAGGGGTCGAATCAGCCCCAGCATTTT.

This chain joins TRBV14 and TRBJ2-5; D is unclear. V lost 1 base and J 5 bases, leaving 5 bases between the germline ends. The length of the CDR3 is 12 residues. The germline V gene has CDR1 SGHDN and CDR2 FVKESK. The DNA for the CDR3 is TGTGCCAGCAGCCAAGGAATGGAGACCCAGTACTTC. Its protein product is CASSQGMETQYF.

V usage is TRBV5-1 and J usage is TRBJ2-6; 9 bases are a match to TRBD1. Germline trimming cut 0 bases from V and 5 bases from J; bases unmatched to any gene: 6. The germline V gene has CDR1 SGHRS and CDR2 YFSETQ. The CDR3 is 17 amino acids. The CDR3 DNA is TGCGCCAGCAGCTTGGCGGACAGGGGTAACTGGGCCAACGTCCTGACTTTC. Encoded protein: CASSLADRGNWANVLTF.

This clonotype was detected only a few times. V is TRBV7-9 and J is TRBJ2-1, with D tentatively TRBD1 or TRBD2 (5 bases each). CDR3 length equals 16 residues. Germline V CDR1 and CDR2: SEHNR, FQNEAQ (reference sequence). Trimming pared 1 base from V and 6 bases from J, leaving 16 bases between. The CDR3 reads CASSLDSGTISNEQFF. The CDR3 bases are TGTGCCAGCAGCTTAGACTCCGGGACGATCTCCAATGAGCAGTTCTTC.

This clonotype was picked up a small number of times. V and J are TRBV4-2 and TRBJ2-3; D unresolved. Germline V gives CDR1 LGHNA, CDR2 YNFKEQ. The CDR3 consists of 14 residues. V gave up 4 bases and J gave up 5 bases, with 13 bases separating them. The CDR3 loop is CASSLGKGIDTQYF. CDR3 DNA: TGTGCCAGCAGCCTGGGAAAAGGAATAGATACGCAGTATTTT.

This clonotype showed up many times. This chain uses TRBV7-9 with TRBJ2-1; 8 bases map to TRBD2. CDR1 is SEHNR and CDR2 is FQNEAQ in the germline V gene (reference sequence). J gave up 11 bases and V 5 bases, and 17 bases lay outside the gene matches. The CDR3 length is 16 residues. CDR3 coding DNA: TGTGCCAGCAGCCCCCGTGCGCTAGCGGGTAGTGGTAAGCAGTTCTTC. Amino acids: CASSPRALAGSGKQFF. Variable domain in full (rest from reference TRBV7-9 and TRBJ2-1): DTGVSQNPRHKITKRGQNVTFRCDPISEHNRLYWYRQTLGQGPEFLTYFQNEAQLEKSRLLSDRFSAERPKGSFSTLEIQRTEQGDSAMYLCASSPRALAGSGKQFFGPGTRLTVL.

This clonotype was counted ten times or more. The rearrangement links TRBV12-3 or TRBV12-4 to TRBJ1-1, with TRBD1 matching 7 bases. V was pared by 3 bases and J by 0 bases, with 4 bases of the junction left unmatched. This CDR3 is built from 15 residues. CDR3 in DNA: TGTGCCAGCAGTTTGGGGACAGCTATGAACACTGAAGCTTTCTTT. Protein product: CASSLGTAMNTEAFF.

This clonotype was observed a few times. This rearrangement joins TRBV12-3 or TRBV12-4 to TRBJ1-5; TRBD1 is a possible D gene (5 bases). The V end lost 7 bases, the J end lost 9 bases, and 13 bases lay between the germline ends. This CDR3 is 12 amino acids long. The CDR3 loop reads CASIGAARPQHF. DNA for the CDR3: TGTGCCAGCATTGGGGCCGCCCGGCCCCAGCATTTT.

This clonotype was seen only a few times. CDR3 bases: TGTGCCAGCAGCCGCGTCAGCAGCCGGGGATGGGATGAAAAACTGTTTTTT. Protein: CASSRVSSRGWDEKLFF. V usage is TRBV7-9 and J usage is TRBJ1-4; unclear D gene. Germline V gene lookup returns CDR1 SEHNR and CDR2 FQNEAQ (reference sequence). The length of the CDR3 is 17 residues. The V end was cut by 5 bases, the J end by 6 bases, with 22 bases between.

This clonotype was seen a handful of times. The rearrangement uses TRBV7-2 and TRBJ1-6; no reliable D call. In germline, CDR1 is SGHTA, CDR2 FQGNSA. The CDR3 runs to 14 residues. V was shortened by 2 bases and J by 0 bases, with 2 bases between the two germline ends. CDR3 loop: CASSLISYNSPLHF. The CDR3 DNA follows: TGTGCCAGCAGCTTAATCTCCTATAATTCACCCCTCCACTTT.

This chain uses TRBV7-2 with TRBJ2-4; 9 nucleotides match TRBD1. CDR3 size: 17 residues. CDR1 is SGHTA and CDR2 is FQGNSA in the germline V gene. Trimming cost V 3 bases and J 0 bases; bases outside gene matches: 6. The CDR3 here is CASSLGQGGKAKNIQYF. CDR3 coding DNA: TGTGCCAGCAGCTTGGGACAGGGAGGGAAAGCCAAAAACATTCAGTACTTC.

This clonotype came up a few times. J is TRBJ1-5 and V is TRBV20-1; D might be TRBD1 (5 bases). CDR3 length equals 13 residues. CDR1 is DFQATT and CDR2 is SNEGSKA in the germline V gene (reference sequence). Trimming stripped 6 bases from V and 6 bases from J, with 15 bases between. CDR3 sequence: CSAPPGGTQPQHF. CDR3 in DNA: TGCAGTGCCCCCCCGGGAGGGACTCAGCCCCAGCATTTT.

Here the CDR3 reads CASSSGPQRDTQYF. Written as DNA, the CDR3 is TGCGCCAGCAGCTCGGGCCCCCAACGGGATACGCAGTATTTT. The chain links TRBV5-1 to TRBJ2-3; D remains unclear. Trimming took off 3 bases at V and 6 bases at J, with 14 bases between the two ends. The CDR3 consists of 14 residues. Germline values: CDR1 SGHRS, CDR2 YFSETQ.

This clonotype has a handful of counts. The V and J genes are TRBV4-1 and TRBJ2-3; D unresolved. Germline V gene lookup returns CDR1 MGHRA and CDR2 YSYEKL. This CDR3 is 13 amino acids long. V lost 1 base, J lost 6 bases, and 8 bases lay in between. In nucleotides, the CDR3 is TGCGCCAGCAGCCAAGGTACGCCCGATACGCAGTATTTT. This gives the protein CASSQGTPDTQYF.

CDR3 sequence reads: CSARGWADNEQFF. Here the CDR3 DNA reads TGCAGTGCTAGGGGCTGGGCGGACAATGAGCAGTTCTTC. The chain has TRBV20-1 and TRBJ2-1, with D unclear. The germline V gene encodes CDR1 DFQATT and CDR2 SNEGSKA (reference sequence). With 3 bases removed from V and 5 bases from J, the gap between germline ends came to 11 bases. This CDR3 has 13 amino acids.